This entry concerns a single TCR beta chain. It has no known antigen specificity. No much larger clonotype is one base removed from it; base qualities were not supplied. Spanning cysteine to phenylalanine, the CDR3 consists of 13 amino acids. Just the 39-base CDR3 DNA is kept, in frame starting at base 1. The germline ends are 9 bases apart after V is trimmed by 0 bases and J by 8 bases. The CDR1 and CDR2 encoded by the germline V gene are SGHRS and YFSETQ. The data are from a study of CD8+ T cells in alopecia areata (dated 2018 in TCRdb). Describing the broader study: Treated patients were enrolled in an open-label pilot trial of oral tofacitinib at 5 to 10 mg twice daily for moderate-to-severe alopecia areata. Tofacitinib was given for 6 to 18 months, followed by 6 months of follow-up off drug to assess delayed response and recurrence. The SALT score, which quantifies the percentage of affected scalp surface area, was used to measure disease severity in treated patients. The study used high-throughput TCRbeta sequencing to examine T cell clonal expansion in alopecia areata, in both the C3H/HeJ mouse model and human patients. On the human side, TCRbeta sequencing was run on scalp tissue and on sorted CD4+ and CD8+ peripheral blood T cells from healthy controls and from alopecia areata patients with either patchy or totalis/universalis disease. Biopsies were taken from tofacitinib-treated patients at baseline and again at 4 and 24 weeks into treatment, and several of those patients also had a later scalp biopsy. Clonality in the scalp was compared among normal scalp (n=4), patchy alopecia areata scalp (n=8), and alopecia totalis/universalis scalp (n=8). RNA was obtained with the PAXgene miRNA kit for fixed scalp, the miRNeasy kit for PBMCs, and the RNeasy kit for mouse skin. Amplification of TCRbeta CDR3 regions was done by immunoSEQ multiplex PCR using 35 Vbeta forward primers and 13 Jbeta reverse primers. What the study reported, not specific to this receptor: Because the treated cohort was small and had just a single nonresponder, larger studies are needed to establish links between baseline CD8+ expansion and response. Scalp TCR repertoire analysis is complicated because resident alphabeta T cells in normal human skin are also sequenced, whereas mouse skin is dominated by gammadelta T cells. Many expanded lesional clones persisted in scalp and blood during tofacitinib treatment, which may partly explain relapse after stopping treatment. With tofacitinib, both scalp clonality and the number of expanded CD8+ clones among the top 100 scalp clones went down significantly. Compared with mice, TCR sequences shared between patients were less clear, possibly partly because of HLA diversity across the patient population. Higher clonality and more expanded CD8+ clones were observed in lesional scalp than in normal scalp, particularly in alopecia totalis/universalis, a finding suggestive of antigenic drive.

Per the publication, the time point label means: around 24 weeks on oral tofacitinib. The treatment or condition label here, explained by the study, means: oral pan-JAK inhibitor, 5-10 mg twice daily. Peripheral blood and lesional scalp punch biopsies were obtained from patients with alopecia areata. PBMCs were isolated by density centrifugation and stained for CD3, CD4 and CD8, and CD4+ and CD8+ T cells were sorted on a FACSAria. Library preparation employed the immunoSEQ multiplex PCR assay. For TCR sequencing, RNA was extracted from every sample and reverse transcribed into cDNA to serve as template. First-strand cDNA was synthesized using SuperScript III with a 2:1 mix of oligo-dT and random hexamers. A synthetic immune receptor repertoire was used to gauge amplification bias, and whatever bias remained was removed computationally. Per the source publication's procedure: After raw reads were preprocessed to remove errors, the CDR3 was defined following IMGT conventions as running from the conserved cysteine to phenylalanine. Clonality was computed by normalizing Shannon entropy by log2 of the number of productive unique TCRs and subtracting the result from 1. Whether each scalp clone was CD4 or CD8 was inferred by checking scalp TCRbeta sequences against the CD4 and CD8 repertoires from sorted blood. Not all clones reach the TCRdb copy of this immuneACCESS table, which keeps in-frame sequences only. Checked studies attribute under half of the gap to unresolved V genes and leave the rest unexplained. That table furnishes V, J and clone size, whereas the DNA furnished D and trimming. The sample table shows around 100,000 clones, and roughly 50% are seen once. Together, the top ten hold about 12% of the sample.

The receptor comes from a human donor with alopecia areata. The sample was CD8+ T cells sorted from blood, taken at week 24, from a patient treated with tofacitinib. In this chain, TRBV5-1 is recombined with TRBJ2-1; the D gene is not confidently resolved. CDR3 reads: CASSLAPTDEQFF. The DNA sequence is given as TGCGCCAGCAGCTTGGCCCCGACCGATGAGCAGTTCTTC.